This T cell receptor (beta chain) came from a study of early T cells in non-severe SARS-CoV-2 infection. Study observations and caveats: Private and CD4 specificities were missed by VDJdb matching, skewed to anti-spike CD8.

From germline, CDR1 is MNHEY and CDR2 SMNVEV (reference sequence). V lost 3 bases and J 8 bases, leaving 13 bases between the germline ends. The CDR3 sequence is 14 residues long. Each CDR3 protein gets one entry after TCRdb re-called the 5' RACE reads with MiXCR. The sample lists about 64,000 distinct CDR3 sequences; more than 15% were seen once. This clonotype has more than one count but fewer than ten. Its specificity is unknown. The sequence was obtained from an adult who was a healthcare worker with PCR-confirmed SARS-CoV-2 infection or an uninfected control (not recorded which). The starting material was whole blood, obtained at baseline. The chain joins TRBV27 to TRBJ1-4; no definite D call. In nucleotides, the CDR3 is TGTGCCAGCAGTTTTGGAAATTCGGCGGAAAAACTGTTTTTT. This gives the protein CASSFGNSAEKLFF. Filled out from reference TRBV27 and TRBJ1-4, the complete variable domain reads EAQVTQNPRYLITVTGKKLTVTCSQNMNHEYMSWYRQDPGLGLRQIYYSMNVEVTDKGDVPEGYKVSRKEKRNFPLILESPSPNQTSLYFCASSFGNSAEKLFFGSGTQLSVL.